This TCR beta chain was observed in a study of beta chain features in type 1 diabetes. Study-wide background: Patients were similar to healthy donors in age and gender (as well as in cell yields).

As concerns this clone: Its target is not known.

Study-wide points: Possible PCR preference for shorter templates applied equally to patients and controls. Significant though moderate, a shortening of TCRB CDR3s appeared in all four CD4+ subsets of Type 1 diabetes patients.

Sequencing targeted expressed TCRB transcripts, as all isolated RNA had been reverse transcribed. Using immunoSEQ multiplex PCR, the repertoire was profiled, and TCRdb retains in-frame clones only, with some absent. Of around 500,000 clones listed, roughly an eighth were seen once; the top ten hold over 0.035%. This CDR3 has 16 amino acids. V was trimmed by 0 bases and J by 3 bases, leaving 12 bases between them. Germline-derived CDR1 and CDR2 are SGHDT and YYEEEE. The chain links TRBV5-6 to TRBJ2-2; possible D gene TRBD2, 7 bases. The sample taken for sequencing was naive CD4+ T cells from blood. This sequence was found in a woman aged 18-29 years in good health. The CDR3 bases are TGTGCCAGCAGCTTGGGCAGGGGAGGGTACACCGGGGAGCTGTTTTTT. Protein product: CASSLGRGGYTGELFF.